The 6 T cell receptor beta chains below all came from one sample that was sequenced in a study of tissue T cells after allogeneic stem cell transplantation. Method: immunoSEQ multiplex PCR; TCRdb's copy keeps in-frame clones and lacks some. The sample has roughly 45,000 clones; around 73% are singletons. The sequencing input was sorted cells pooled from one or two spleens. The receptors were gathered from a pool of C57BL/6 mice in good health.

A remark on this clone: These gene names are mouse names. The read gets to within 1 residue of the CDR3 end, and the germline J gene fills in the rest. The genes are TRBV2 and TRBJ1-4; D remains ambiguous. Germline loops: CDR1 LGHNA, CDR2 YSYQKL. The CDR3 is 14 residues long. V was pared by 1 base and J by 1 base, with 4 bases between. Incomplete CDR3 DNA: TGTGCCAGCAGCCAAGGGAATTCCAACGAAAGATTATTT. Protein: CASSQGNSNERLF. The entire CDR3 protein is CASSQGNSNERLFF.

On this clone itself: Mouse names are used for the genes. Incomplete CDR3 DNA: TGTGCCAGCTCTCTCGTGGGAAACCAAGACACCCAGTAC. This codes for CASSLVGNQDTQY. The full CDR3 protein is CASSLVGNQDTQYF. This chain connects TRBV12-2 to TRBJ2-5; D gene unclear. The read terminates 1 residue ahead of where the CDR3 ends, so the germline J gene completes it. V lost 0 bases and J lost 0, with 6 bases in between. Germline V CDR1 and CDR2: SGHLS, HYDKME. This CDR3 comprises 14 residues.

Regarding this clone: The germline and genes are mouse ones. The CDR3 end falls 1 residue outside the read, so it is completed with the germline J gene. This sequence joins TRBV5 and TRBJ2-2, with TRBD2 matching 13 bases. Trimming cost V 1 base and J 5 bases; bases outside gene matches: 1. The CDR3 runs to 16 residues. The V gene's germline CDR1 is LGHNA and CDR2 YNLKQL (reference sequence). CDR3 loop: CASSQGDWGGTGQLYF. The sequenced part of the CDR3 DNA is TGTGCCAGCAGCCAAGGGGACTGGGGGGGGACCGGGCAGCTCTAC.

A remark on this clone: The gene symbols are mouse symbols. The CDR3 end is not reached by the read, which stops 1 residue before it; the germline J gene fills it in. This rearrangement joins TRBV13-2 to TRBJ2-1; 8 nucleotides line up with TRBD2. Germline CDR1 and CDR2: NNHNN and SYGAGS (reference sequence). CDR3 length equals 15 residues. The J segment lost 3 bases and the V segment lost 3 bases, leaving 5 bases of the junction unmatched. Partial CDR3 DNA: TGTGCCAGCGGTGGAGGCTGGGGGGTCTATGCTGAGCAGTTC. It codes for CASGGGWGVYAEQF. The whole CDR3 protein is CASGGGWGVYAEQFF.

A word on this clone: The gene symbols are mouse symbols. The read ends 1 residue before the CDR3 terminus; that terminus is restored from the germline J gene. The V gene is TRBV20, the J gene TRBJ2-1; 10 bases are a match to TRBD1. The CDR3 has 14 residues. CDR1 is GFQATS, CDR2 STVNSAI, per germline. The V segment lost 2 bases and the J segment 6 bases; nucleotides outside the gene matches: 4. This CDR3 reads CGARQTGGFAEQFF. The covered CDR3 bases are TGTGGTGCTAGGCAGACAGGGGGCTTTGCTGAGCAGTTC.

In the case of this clone: Mouse gene names and germline throughout. Sequencing ends 1 residue short of the CDR3 end; the germline J gene provides the rest. The J gene is TRBJ2-3, the V gene TRBV4; D gene ambiguous. This CDR3 region has 12 residues. Trimming stripped 5 bases from V and 0 bases from J, with 3 bases between. The V gene's germline CDR1 is LGHDT and CDR2 YNNKQL (reference sequence). Partial CDR3 DNA: TGTGCCAGCAGCGGCAGTGCAGAAACGCTGTAT. Translation gives CASSGSAETLY. The entire CDR3 protein is CASSGSAETLYF.